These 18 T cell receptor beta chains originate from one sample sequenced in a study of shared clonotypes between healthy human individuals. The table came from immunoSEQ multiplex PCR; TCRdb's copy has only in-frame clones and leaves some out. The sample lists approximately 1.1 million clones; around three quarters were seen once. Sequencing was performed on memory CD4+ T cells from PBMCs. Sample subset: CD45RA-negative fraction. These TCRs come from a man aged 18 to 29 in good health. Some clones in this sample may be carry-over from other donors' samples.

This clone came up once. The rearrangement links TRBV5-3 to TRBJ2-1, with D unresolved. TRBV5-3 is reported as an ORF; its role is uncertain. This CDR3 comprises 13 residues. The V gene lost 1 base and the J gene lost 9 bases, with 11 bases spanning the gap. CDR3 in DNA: TGTGCCAGAAGCTTGCCCCTGGGTTGTGAGCAGTTCTTC. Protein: CARSLPLGCEQFF.

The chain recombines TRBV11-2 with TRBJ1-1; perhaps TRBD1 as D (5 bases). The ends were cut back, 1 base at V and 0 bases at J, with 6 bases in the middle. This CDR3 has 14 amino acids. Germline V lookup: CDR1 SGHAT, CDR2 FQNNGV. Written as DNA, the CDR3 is TGTGCCAGCAGCTTAGCGGGGGTGAACACTGAAGCTTTCTTT. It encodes CASSLAGVNTEAFF.

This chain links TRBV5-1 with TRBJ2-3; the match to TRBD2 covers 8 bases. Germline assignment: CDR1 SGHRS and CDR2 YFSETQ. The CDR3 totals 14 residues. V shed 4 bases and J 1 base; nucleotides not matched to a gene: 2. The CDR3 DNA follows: TGCGCCAGCAGCAAAGCGGGGGGCACAGATACGCAGTATTTT. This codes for CASSKAGGTDTQYF.

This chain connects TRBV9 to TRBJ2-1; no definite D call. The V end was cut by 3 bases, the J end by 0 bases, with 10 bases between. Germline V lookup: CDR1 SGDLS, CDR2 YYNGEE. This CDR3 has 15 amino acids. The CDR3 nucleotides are TGTGCCAGCAGCGGAATTCCGTTCTCCTACAATGAGCAGTTCTTC. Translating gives CASSGIPFSYNEQFF.

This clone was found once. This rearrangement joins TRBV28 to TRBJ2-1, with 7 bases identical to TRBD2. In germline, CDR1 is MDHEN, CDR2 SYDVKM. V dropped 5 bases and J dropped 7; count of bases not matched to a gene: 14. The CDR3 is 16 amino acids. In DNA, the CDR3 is TGTGCCAGCAGTGCCAACGGGGCGGGAGTGAGGAATGAGCAGTTCTTC. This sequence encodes CASSANGAGVRNEQFF. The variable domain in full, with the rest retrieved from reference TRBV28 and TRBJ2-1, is DVKVTQSSRYLVKRTGEKVFLECVQDMDHENMFWYRQDPGLGLRLIYFSYDVKMKEKGDIPEGYSVSREKKERFSLILESASTNQTSMYLCASSANGAGVRNEQFFGPGTRLTVL.

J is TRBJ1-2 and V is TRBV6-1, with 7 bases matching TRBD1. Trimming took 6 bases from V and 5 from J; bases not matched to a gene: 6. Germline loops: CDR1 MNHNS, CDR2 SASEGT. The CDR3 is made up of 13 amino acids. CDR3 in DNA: TGTGCCAGCAGCAGGGACAGTGATTATGGCTACACCTTC. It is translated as CASSRDSDYGYTF.

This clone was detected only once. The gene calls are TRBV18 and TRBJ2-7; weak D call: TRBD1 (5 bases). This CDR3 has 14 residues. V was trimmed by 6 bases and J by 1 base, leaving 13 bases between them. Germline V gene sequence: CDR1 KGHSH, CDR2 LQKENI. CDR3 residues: CASSLDTGSYEQYF. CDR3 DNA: TGTGCCAGCTCGCTGGACACCGGGTCCTACGAGCAGTACTTC.

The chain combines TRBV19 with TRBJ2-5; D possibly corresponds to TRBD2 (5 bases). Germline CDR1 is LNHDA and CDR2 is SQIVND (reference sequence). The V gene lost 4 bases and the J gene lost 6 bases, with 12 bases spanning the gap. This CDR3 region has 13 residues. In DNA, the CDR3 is TGTGCCAGTAGTACCGAGGGCCGGAAGACCCAGTACTTC. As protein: CASSTEGRKTQYF.

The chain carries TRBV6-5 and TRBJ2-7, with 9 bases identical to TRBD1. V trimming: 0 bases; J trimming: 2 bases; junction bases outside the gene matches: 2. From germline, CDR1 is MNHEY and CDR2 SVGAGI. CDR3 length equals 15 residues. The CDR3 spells CASSYSRTGAYEQYF. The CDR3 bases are TGTGCCAGCAGTTACTCCAGGACAGGGGCCTACGAGCAGTACTTC.

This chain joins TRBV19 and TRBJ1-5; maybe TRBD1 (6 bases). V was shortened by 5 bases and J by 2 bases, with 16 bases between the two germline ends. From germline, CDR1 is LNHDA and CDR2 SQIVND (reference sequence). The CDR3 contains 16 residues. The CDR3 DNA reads TGTGCCAGTAGTCCCCCAGGAGGGGGGGGCAATCAGCCCCAGCATTTT. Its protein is CASSPPGGGGNQPQHF.

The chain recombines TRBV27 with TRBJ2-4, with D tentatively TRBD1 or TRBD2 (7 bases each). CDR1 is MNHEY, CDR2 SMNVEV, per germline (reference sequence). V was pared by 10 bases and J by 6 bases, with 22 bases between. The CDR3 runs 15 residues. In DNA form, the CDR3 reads TGTGCCACCCAGGGGGGGTGGGGAGCGGGAAACATTCAGTACTTC. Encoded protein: CATQGGWGAGNIQYF.

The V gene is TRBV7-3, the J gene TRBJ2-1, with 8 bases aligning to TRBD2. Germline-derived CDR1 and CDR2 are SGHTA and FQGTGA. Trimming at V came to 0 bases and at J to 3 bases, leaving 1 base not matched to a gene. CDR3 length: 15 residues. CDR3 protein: CASSLTSGNYNEQFF. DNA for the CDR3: TGTGCCAGCAGCTTAACTAGCGGGAACTACAATGAGCAGTTCTTC.

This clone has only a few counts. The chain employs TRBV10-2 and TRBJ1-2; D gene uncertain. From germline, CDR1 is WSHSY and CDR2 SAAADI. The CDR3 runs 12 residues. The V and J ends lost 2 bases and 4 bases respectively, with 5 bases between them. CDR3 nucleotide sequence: TGCGCCAGCAGTGAGGAGCCCTATGGCTACACCTTC. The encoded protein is CASSEEPYGYTF.

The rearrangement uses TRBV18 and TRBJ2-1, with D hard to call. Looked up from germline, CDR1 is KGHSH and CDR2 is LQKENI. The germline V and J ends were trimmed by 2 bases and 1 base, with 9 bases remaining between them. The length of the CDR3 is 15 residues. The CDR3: CASSPVSRSYNEQFF. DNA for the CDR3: TGTGCCAGCTCACCAGTCTCCAGATCCTACAATGAGCAGTTCTTC.

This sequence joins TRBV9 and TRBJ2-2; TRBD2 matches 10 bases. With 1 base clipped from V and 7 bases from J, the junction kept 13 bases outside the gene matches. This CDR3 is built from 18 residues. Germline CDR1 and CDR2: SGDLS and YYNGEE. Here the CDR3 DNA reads TGTGCCAGCAGCGTAAGATCCAGCGGGAGGGCCCTCGGCGGGGAGCTGTTTTTT. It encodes CASSVRSSGRALGGELFF. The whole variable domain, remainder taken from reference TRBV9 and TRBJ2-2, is DSGVTQTPKHLITATGQRVTLRCSPRSGDLSVYWYQQSLDQGLQFLIQYYNGEERAKGNILERFSAQQFPDLHSELNLSSLELGDSALYFCASSVRSSGRALGGELFFGEGSRLTVL.

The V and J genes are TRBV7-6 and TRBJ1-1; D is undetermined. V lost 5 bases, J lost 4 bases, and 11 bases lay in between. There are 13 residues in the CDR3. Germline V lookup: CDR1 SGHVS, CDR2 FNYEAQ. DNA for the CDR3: TGTGCCAGCAGCCCCCAGTTGTCCACTGAAGCTTTCTTT. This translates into CASSPQLSTEAFF.

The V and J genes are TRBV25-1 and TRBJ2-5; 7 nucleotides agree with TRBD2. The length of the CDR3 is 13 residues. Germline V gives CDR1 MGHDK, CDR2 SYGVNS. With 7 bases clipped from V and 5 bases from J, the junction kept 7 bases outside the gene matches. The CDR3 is CASTRAGRETQYF. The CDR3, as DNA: TGTGCCAGCACCCGAGCCGGGAGGGAGACCCAGTACTTC.

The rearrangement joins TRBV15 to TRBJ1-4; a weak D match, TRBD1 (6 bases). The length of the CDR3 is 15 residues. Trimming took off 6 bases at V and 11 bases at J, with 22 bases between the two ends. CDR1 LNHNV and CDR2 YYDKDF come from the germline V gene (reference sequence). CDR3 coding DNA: TGTGCCACCAGAAGGGCTGGGGACACTCTTGAGAAACTGTTTTTT. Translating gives CATRRAGDTLEKLFF.